Listed here are 2 T cell receptor beta chains from one sample, sequenced in a study of cytomegalovirus exposure and HLA in healthy donors. Clones were sequenced by immunoSEQ multiplex PCR, and TCRdb holds only the in-frame ones, with some missing. Of about 180,000 clones listed, around 85% are singletons. The sequencing sample was made of PBMCs. The receptors come from a young man in good health and CMV-seropositive.

The gene calls are TRBV28 and TRBJ1-2, with a possible D match to TRBD1 (6 bases). V lost 6 bases, J lost 1 base, and 9 bases lay in between. The CDR3 consists of 13 residues. The germline CDR1 and CDR2 sequences are MDHEN and SYDVKM. The CDR3 coding sequence is TGTGCCAGCAGACGGACAGATAACTATGGCTACACCTTC. Protein: CASRRTDNYGYTF.

J is TRBJ2-1 and V is TRBV7-9, with D tentatively TRBD1 (6 bases). CDR3 size: 15 residues. Germline-derived CDR1 and CDR2 are SEHNR and FQNEAQ (reference sequence). Trimming took 0 bases from V and 7 from J, leaving 13 bases between them. The CDR3 reads CASSLARSGENEQFF. The CDR3 DNA sequence: TGTGCCAGCAGCTTAGCGCGGTCAGGGGAAAATGAGCAGTTCTTC. Using reference TRBV7-9 and TRBJ2-1 for the parts outside the CDR3, the full variable domain is DTGVSQNPRHKITKRGQNVTFRCDPISEHNRLYWYRQTLGQGPEFLTYFQNEAQLEKSRLLSDRFSAERPKGSFSTLEIQRTEQGDSAMYLCASSLARSGENEQFFGPGTRLTVL.